This entry is about one TCR beta chain. The data were taken from a study of blood T cell repertoires in COVID-19. TCRdb's table, derived via immunoSEQ multiplex PCR, lists solely in-frame clones and lacks some. The sample holds around 450,000 clones, roughly 91% seen once. Germline assignment: CDR1 MNHEY and CDR2 SVGAGI. V trimming: 6 bases; J trimming: 1 base; junction bases outside the gene matches: 3. The CDR3 has 14 residues. This TCR came from a woman between 25 and 40 years old with acute or convalescent COVID-19. This chain links TRBV6-5 with TRBJ2-4, with 7 bases identical to TRBD2. The source material was peripheral blood. In nucleotides, the CDR3 is TGTGCCAGCAGACCAGCGGGGGCCAAAAACATTCAGTACTTC. It yields the protein CASRPAGAKNIQYF.